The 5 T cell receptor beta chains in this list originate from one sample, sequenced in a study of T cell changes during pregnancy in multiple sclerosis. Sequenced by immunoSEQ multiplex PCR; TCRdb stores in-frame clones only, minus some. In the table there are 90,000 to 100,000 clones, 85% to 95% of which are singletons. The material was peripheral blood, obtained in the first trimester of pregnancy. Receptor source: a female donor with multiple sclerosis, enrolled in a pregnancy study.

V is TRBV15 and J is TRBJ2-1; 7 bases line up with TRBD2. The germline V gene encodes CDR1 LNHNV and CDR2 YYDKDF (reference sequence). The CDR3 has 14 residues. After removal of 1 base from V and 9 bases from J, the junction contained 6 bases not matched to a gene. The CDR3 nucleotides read TGTGCCACCAGCAGAGGGGGAGGGGCGCCTGAGCAGTTCTTC. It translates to CATSRGGGAPEQFF.

The CDR3 loop is CASTLGTGANTGELFF. The CDR3 region has the DNA TGTGCCAGCACCTTGGGGACAGGCGCGAACACCGGGGAGCTGTTTTTT. The chain joins TRBV27 to TRBJ2-2, with 8 bases aligning to TRBD1. The trim removed 7 bases at V and 0 bases at J, leaving 7 bases unmatched. The germline gives CDR1 MNHEY, CDR2 SMNVEV (reference sequence). This CDR3 is built from 16 residues.

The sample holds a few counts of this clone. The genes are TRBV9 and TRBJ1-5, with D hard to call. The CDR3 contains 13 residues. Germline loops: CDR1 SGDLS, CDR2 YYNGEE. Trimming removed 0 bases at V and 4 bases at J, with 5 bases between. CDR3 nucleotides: TGTGCCAGCAGCGTAGCAACAAATCAGCCCCAGCATTTT. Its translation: CASSVATNQPQHF. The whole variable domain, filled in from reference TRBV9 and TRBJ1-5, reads DSGVTQTPKHLITATGQRVTLRCSPRSGDLSVYWYQQSLDQGLQFLIQYYNGEERAKGNILERFSAQQFPDLHSELNLSSLELGDSALYFCASSVATNQPQHFGDGTRLSIL.

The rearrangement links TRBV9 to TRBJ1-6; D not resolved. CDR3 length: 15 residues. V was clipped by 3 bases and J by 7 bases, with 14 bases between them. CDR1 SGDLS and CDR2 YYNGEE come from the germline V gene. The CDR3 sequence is CASSAAGGWNSPLHF. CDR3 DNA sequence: TGTGCCAGCAGCGCAGCTGGAGGGTGGAATTCACCCCTCCACTTT.

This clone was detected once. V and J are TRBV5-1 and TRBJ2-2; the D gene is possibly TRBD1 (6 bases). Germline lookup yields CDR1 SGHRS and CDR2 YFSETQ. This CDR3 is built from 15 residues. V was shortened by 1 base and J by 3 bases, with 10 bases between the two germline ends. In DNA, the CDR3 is TGCGCCAGCAGCTTGTGGACAGAATACACCGGGGAGCTGTTTTTT. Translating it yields CASSLWTEYTGELFF.